This T cell receptor (beta chain) came from a study of blood T cells in healthy people across ages. Then a second PCR, running roughly 7 to 11 cycles, was carried out with a sample-barcoded 5' primer and a J-beta primer mix. TCRdb itself ran the 5' RACE reads through MiXCR, one entry per CDR3 protein. This sample has under 1,100,000 distinct CDR3 sequences; approximately 26% occur once, and the top ten carry about 0.8%. J gave up 4 bases and V 8 bases, and 4 bases lay outside the gene matches. Germline CDR1 is MDHEN and CDR2 is SYDVKM. The CDR3 is 13 amino acids. These data were also reused for a study on T cells of mothers and their children.

Input material: blood. The rearrangement uses TRBV28 and TRBJ2-7; TRBD1 aligns across 11 bases. The sequence came from a girl aged 2 to 9 in good health. The DNA of the CDR3 is TGTGCCAGCCGGACAGGGGGCTGGTACGAGCAGTACTTC. Amino acids: CASRTGGWYEQYF.